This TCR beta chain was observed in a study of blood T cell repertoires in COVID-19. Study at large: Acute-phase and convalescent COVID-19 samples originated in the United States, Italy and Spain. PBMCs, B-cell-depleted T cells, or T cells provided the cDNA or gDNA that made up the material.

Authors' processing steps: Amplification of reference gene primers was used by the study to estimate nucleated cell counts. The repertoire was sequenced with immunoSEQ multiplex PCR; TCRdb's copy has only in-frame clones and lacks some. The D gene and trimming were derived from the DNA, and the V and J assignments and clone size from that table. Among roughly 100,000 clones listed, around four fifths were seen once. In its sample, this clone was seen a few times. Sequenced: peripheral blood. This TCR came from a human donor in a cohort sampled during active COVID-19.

This chain's CDR3 is CASSQDWPSWDNEQFF. Written as DNA, the CDR3 is TGTGCCAGCAGCCAAGATTGGCCTAGCTGGGACAATGAGCAGTTCTTC. The V and J genes are TRBV4-2 and TRBJ2-1; tentatively, D is TRBD2 (5 bases). V was pared by 0 bases and J by 5 bases, with 14 bases between. This CDR3 is 16 amino acids long. CDR1 is LGHNA and CDR2 is YNFKEQ in the germline V gene.